This T cell receptor beta chain was found in a study of blood T cell repertoires in COVID-19. As for the study in general: The samples span acute and convalescent COVID-19 from the United States, Italy and Spain. Nucleic acid was either cDNA or gDNA, and it came from T cells, B-cell-depleted T cells, or PBMCs.

Original processing notes: Estimated nucleated cell counts came from reference gene primer amplification. Produced via immunoSEQ multiplex PCR; TCRdb's table is partial and in-frame only. Clonal size and the V and J genes are those of that table, whereas D and trimming came from the DNA. The sample yields under 250,000 clones, 84% seen once. Deletions cut 4 bases from V and 4 bases from J, with 8 bases between. Germline-derived CDR1 and CDR2 are MNHEY and SVGAGI. The CDR3 loop spans 12 amino acids. This chain links TRBV6-5 with TRBJ2-7; D is possibly TRBD2 (6 bases). This TCR came from a man in his fifties with acute or convalescent COVID-19. The specimen was peripheral blood. In DNA, the CDR3 is TGTGCCAGCAGTTCCCGGGAGTACGAGCAGTACTTC. Its protein is CASSSREYEQYF.